Following are 27 T cell receptor beta chains from one sample sequenced in a study of CD8 T cells in ankylosing spondylitis (dated by TCRdb to between 2016 and 2019). Paper-wide results and their limitations: Blood from ankylosing spondylitis patients appeared to be characterized by a TCR beta motif made up of seven or eight highly homologous amino acid variants.

Which antigens these TCRs recognize remains unknown. Libraries came from 5' RACE. The sequencer listed for this sample is Illumina HiSeq 2500. Using fastp trimming at Q25 and MiXCR clonotype assembly, TCRdb reanalyzed the public sequencing data and kept in-frame beta chains. Rows matching on CDR3 protein sequence are summarized as one entry with the most common DNA and genes. A total of 800,000 to 900,000 distinct CDR3 sequences appear in this sample, about 10% of them only once. Roughly 0.51% of the sample rests with the top ten. The specimen was blood, either unsorted or a sorted T cell fraction (not recorded which). These receptors came from a male donor with ankylosing spondylitis.

This clonotype was seen many times. In DNA, the CDR3 is TGTGCCATCAGTGAGTCGAGTTTGTTACAGGGCGAATCACCCCTCCACTTT. Translation gives CAISESSLLQGESPLHF. The chain recombines TRBV10-3 with TRBJ1-6; tentatively, D is TRBD1 (6 bases). The CDR3 spans 17 residues. The V gene lost 0 bases and the J gene lost 10 bases, with 19 bases spanning the gap. CDR1 and CDR2 (germline): ENHRY, SYGVKD.

This clonotype was seen many times. The V gene is TRBV7-3, the J gene TRBJ2-1; D is possibly TRBD1 (6 bases). V lost 6 bases, J lost 12 bases, and 18 bases lay in between. From germline, CDR1 is SGHTA and CDR2 FQGTGA. The CDR3 consists of 13 residues. CDR3 nucleotide sequence: TGTGCCAGCAGTTCCTTGGGGGCTAAAGTGCAGTTCTTC. This encodes CASSSLGAKVQFF.

This chain connects TRBV3-1 to TRBJ2-2; a possible D gene is TRBD2 (5 bases). This CDR3 comprises 15 residues. Germline CDR1 reads LGHDT; CDR2 reads YNNKEL (reference sequence). Trimming took off 3 bases at V and 2 bases at J, with 10 bases between the two ends. For the CDR3, the DNA is TGTGCCAGCAGCCACAACGGGATTAACACCGGGGAGCTGTTTTTT. Translated, it gives CASSHNGINTGELFF.

This clonotype was observed many times. This chain joins TRBV6-5 and TRBJ2-1, with 7 bases lining up with TRBD1. The CDR3 consists of 19 residues. The V and J ends lost 4 bases and 5 bases, in that order; junction bases with no gene match: 20. The germline V gene has CDR1 MNHEY and CDR2 SVGAGI. The CDR3 DNA is TGTGCCAGCAGTTTCTTCCCACTCATAGACAGGGTTCTGCACAATGAGCAGTTCTTC. Its protein product is CASSFFPLIDRVLHNEQFF.

There are a few counts of this clonotype. The chain carries TRBV7-6 and TRBJ2-7; TRBD2 might be the D (5 bases). The CDR3 spans 13 residues. Germline V gives CDR1 SGHVS, CDR2 FNYEAQ. Deletions cut 0 bases from V and 6 bases from J, with 9 bases between. The DNA for the CDR3 is TGTGCCAGCAGCTTAGCAGTCGGGATCGAGCAGTACTTC. Protein sequence: CASSLAVGIEQYF. The full variable domain, rest sourced from reference TRBV7-6 and TRBJ2-7, is GAGVSQSPRYKVTKRGQDVALRCDPISGHVSLYWYRQALGQGPEFLTYFNYEAQQDKSGLPNDRFSAERPEGSISTLTIQRTEQRDSAMYRCASSLAVGIEQYFGPGTRLTVT.

The V gene is TRBV7-9, the J gene TRBJ1-1; TRBD1 matches at 8 bases. The germline V gene has CDR1 SEHNR and CDR2 FQNEAQ (reference sequence). The CDR3 has 15 amino acids. With 5 bases clipped from V and 5 bases from J, the junction kept 10 bases outside the gene matches. This CDR3 is CASSTRQGRNTEAFF. The CDR3, as DNA: TGTGCCAGCAGCACAAGACAGGGGCGTAATACTGAAGCTTTCTTT. The full variable domain, its missing parts supplied by reference TRBV7-9 and TRBJ1-1, is DTGVSQNPRHKITKRGQNVTFRCDPISEHNRLYWYRQTLGQGPEFLTYFQNEAQLEKSRLLSDRFSAERPKGSFSTLEIQRTEQGDSAMYLCASSTRQGRNTEAFFGQGTRLTVV.

This clonotype has more than one count but fewer than ten. This rearrangement joins TRBV5-1 to TRBJ1-6, with a tentative D call TRBD1 (6 bases). From germline, CDR1 is SGHRS and CDR2 YFSETQ. V dropped 2 bases and J dropped 0 bases, with 18 bases sitting between them. CDR3 length: 19 residues. The CDR3 DNA reads TGCGCCAGCAGCTTAAGGGGGAACCGGCCAAGCTCCTATAATTCACCCCTCCACTTT. It yields the protein CASSLRGNRPSSYNSPLHF.

CDR3 sequence (DNA): TGCGCCAGCAGCCCACCGGGACAGTCTGAAGCTTTCTTT. This sequence encodes CASSPPGQSEAFF. This sequence joins TRBV5-1 and TRBJ1-1; TRBD1 aligns across 7 bases. The length of the CDR3 is 13 residues. V lost 4 bases to trimming and J lost 6 bases; unmatched junction nucleotides: 6. The V gene's germline CDR1 is SGHRS and CDR2 YFSETQ. Full variable domain (remainder filled in from reference TRBV5-1 and TRBJ1-1): KAGVTQTPRYLIKTRGQQVTLSCSPISGHRSVSWYQQTPGQGLQFLFEYFSETQRNKGNFPGRFSGRQFSNSRSEMNVSTLELGDSALYLCASSPPGQSEAFFGQGTRLTVV.

The rearrangement links TRBV27 to TRBJ1-2; D remains unclear. This CDR3 is 11 amino acids long. The germline CDR1 and CDR2 sequences are MNHEY and SMNVEV (reference sequence). V lost 8 bases and J lost 4, with 8 bases in between. The CDR3 nucleotides read TGTGCCAGCGGCAACCTCTATGGCTACACCTTC. As protein: CASGNLYGYTF.

The V gene is TRBV20-1, the J gene TRBJ2-7, with 7 bases fitting TRBD2. J was trimmed by 0 bases and V by 0 bases; bases with no gene match: 5. CDR3 length: 15 amino acids. Germline V gives CDR1 DFQATT, CDR2 SNEGSKA (reference sequence). The chain's CDR3 is CSARDAGEYSYEQYF. DNA of the CDR3: TGCAGTGCTAGAGATGCGGGGGAATACTCCTACGAGCAGTACTTC.

Many counts were recorded for this clonotype. V gene TRBV5-1 combines with J gene TRBJ2-3, with D perhaps matching TRBD1 or TRBD2 (5 bases each). The CDR3 consists of 14 residues. Trimming left V 4 bases short and J 3 bases short, with 12 bases between. Germline assignment: CDR1 SGHRS and CDR2 YFSETQ. CDR3 sequence (DNA): TGCGCCAGCAGCCCCGGGGACGATACAGATACGCAGTATTTT. Translating it yields CASSPGDDTDTQYF.

The chain recombines TRBV4-3 with TRBJ1-4; possibly TRBD1 for D (6 bases). Germline V gene sequence: CDR1 LGHNA, CDR2 YSLEER. The CDR3 length is 16 residues. V dropped 4 bases and J dropped 8 bases, with 20 bases sitting between them. This CDR3 is CASSRILNREGEKLFF. CDR3 DNA sequence: TGCGCCAGCAGCCGCATCTTGAACAGGGAAGGAGAAAAACTGTTTTTT.

A few counts support this clonotype. Just one base apart from a much larger clone, this may be a read error. The chain links TRBV5-1 to TRBJ1-1; tentatively, D is TRBD1 (5 bases). Deletions cut 1 base from V and 1 base from J, with 8 bases between. Germline V gives CDR1 SGHRS, CDR2 YFSETQ. The CDR3 is 14 amino acids. The CDR3 DNA follows: TGCGCCAGCAGCTTGAACAGGCAGAACACTGAAGCTTTCTTT. It is translated as CASSLNRQNTEAFF.

Only a few counts were recorded for this clonotype. The chain uses TRBV7-2 and TRBJ2-7; a weak D match, TRBD1 (6 bases). Germline loops: CDR1 SGHTA, CDR2 FQGNSA. This CDR3 spans 14 amino acids. V lost 3 bases and J 9 bases, leaving 18 bases between the germline ends. CDR3 in DNA: TGTGCCAGCAGCTTTTCTACAGGGATAGACGGGCAGTACTTC. Amino acid sequence: CASSFSTGIDGQYF.

The chain has TRBV6-1 and TRBJ2-2, with D tentatively TRBD1 (8 bases). V gave up 6 bases and J gave up 7 bases, with 12 bases separating them. Germline loops: CDR1 MNHNS, CDR2 SASEGT. The CDR3 covers 13 residues. As DNA, the CDR3 is TGTGCCAGCAGAACAGGGGGGGTCGGGGAGCTGTTTTTT. It encodes CASRTGGVGELFF.

J is TRBJ1-4 and V is TRBV5-1, with 8 bases matching TRBD1. The length of the CDR3 is 15 residues. The ends lost 4 bases at V and 8 bases at J; junction bases unmatched: 10. In germline, CDR1 is SGHRS, CDR2 YFSETQ. The CDR3 is CASSTWTGRNEKLFF. The CDR3 DNA reads as TGCGCCAGCAGCACTTGGACAGGGAGGAACGAAAAACTGTTTTTT.

V gene TRBV28 combines with J gene TRBJ1-2; D is uncertain. Trimming took off 2 bases at V and 8 bases at J, with 12 bases between the two ends. The germline CDR1 and CDR2 sequences are MDHEN and SYDVKM. CDR3 length equals 13 residues. The CDR3 sequence: CASSLPVENGYTF. CDR3 nucleotides: TGTGCCAGCAGTTTACCGGTAGAGAACGGCTACACCTTC.

This clonotype has at least ten counts. The genes are TRBV7-2 and TRBJ1-3; D may be TRBD1 (6 bases). The CDR3 has 14 amino acids. V lost 5 bases and J 0 bases, leaving 8 bases between the germline ends. CDR1 is SGHTA, CDR2 FQGNSA, per germline. The CDR3 sequence is CASSQDSSGNTIYF. The CDR3 bases are TGTGCCAGCAGCCAGGACAGCTCTGGAAACACCATATATTTT.

A few counts support this clonotype. The rearrangement uses TRBV18 and TRBJ1-2, with 8 bases matching TRBD1. Germline loops: CDR1 KGHSH, CDR2 LQKENI. V shed 6 bases, J shed 8 bases, and the junction held 11 bases outside the gene matches. The CDR3 is 14 residues long. CDR3 loop: CASSPLLDREGYTF. CDR3 DNA: TGTGCCAGCTCGCCTCTGCTGGACAGGGAAGGCTACACCTTC. Full variable domain (outside the CDR3, taken from reference TRBV18 and TRBJ1-2): NAGVMQNPRHLVRRRGQEARLRCSPMKGHSHVYWYRQLPEEGLKFMVYLQKENIIDESGMPKERFSAEFPKEGPSILRIQQVVRGDSAAYFCASSPLLDREGYTFGSGTRLTVV.

This clonotype was seen a handful of times. This sequence joins TRBV5-1 and TRBJ2-5, with D unresolved. Germline loops: CDR1 SGHRS, CDR2 YFSETQ. Trimming left V 1 base short and J 2 bases short, with 12 bases between. This CDR3 spans 15 amino acids. The CDR3 is CASSLYPTAQETQYF. CDR3 coding DNA: TGCGCCAGCAGCTTGTACCCCACAGCACAAGAGACCCAGTACTTC.

At least ten counts were recorded for this clonotype. The rearrangement uses TRBV12-3 or TRBV12-4 and TRBJ1-2; D is perhaps TRBD1 (6 bases). The CDR3 has 11 amino acids. V lost 6 bases and J lost 8, with 10 bases in between. The CDR3 DNA follows: TGTGCCAGCAGCTACAGGGACGGCTACACCTTC. Translating gives CASSYRDGYTF.

This clonotype has more than one count but fewer than ten. The chain has TRBV7-2 and TRBJ2-5; 10 bases agree with TRBD1. This CDR3 contains 13 residues. V dropped 6 bases and J dropped 6; count of bases not matched to a gene: 4. Germline V gene data show CDR1 as SGHTA and CDR2 as FQGNSA. The CDR3 nucleotides read TGTGCCAGCAGGACGGGACAGGGGAAGACCCAGTACTTC. This gives the protein CASRTGQGKTQYF.

The J gene is TRBJ2-3, the V gene TRBV5-4; 7 bases map to TRBD2. CDR1 and CDR2 (germline): SGHNT, YYREEE (reference sequence). J was trimmed by 0 bases and V by 5 bases; bases with no gene match: 6. The CDR3 covers 15 residues. Here the CDR3 DNA reads TGTGCCAGCAGGTGGGGGGGTGCTAGCACAGATACGCAGTATTTT. It is translated as CASRWGGASTDTQYF.

The chain is built from TRBV20-1 and TRBJ2-3; 9 bases line up with TRBD2. The V and J ends lost 3 bases and 0 bases, in that order; junction bases with no gene match: 10. Germline V CDR1 and CDR2: DFQATT, SNEGSKA (reference sequence). The CDR3 is made up of 17 amino acids. The CDR3 spells CSASSAGGPGSTDTQYF. For the CDR3, the DNA is TGCAGTGCTAGTAGCGCGGGAGGGCCGGGAAGCACAGATACGCAGTATTTT.

The chain links TRBV7-3 to TRBJ2-2; the D is unclear. The germline V gene encodes CDR1 SGHTA and CDR2 FQGTGA. V lost 5 bases to trimming and J lost 9 bases, with 22 bases between them. The CDR3 loop spans 16 amino acids. The CDR3 protein is CASSPYSGPQPRELFF. Written as DNA, the CDR3 is TGTGCCAGCAGCCCCTACTCAGGCCCCCAACCCCGGGAGCTGTTTTTT.

The table lists this clonotype with a few counts. The rearrangement links TRBV5-1 to TRBJ2-1, with a weak D call TRBD1 (6 bases). CDR3 length: 13 amino acids. Between the trimmed V and J ends, which lost 4 bases and 9 bases, there was a span of 14 bases. The germline V gene has CDR1 SGHRS and CDR2 YFSETQ. The CDR3 DNA sequence: TGCGCCAGCAGCCCCAGGGGTTGGGGTGAGCAGTTCTTC. It specifies CASSPRGWGEQFF.

J is TRBJ2-1 and V is TRBV20-1; D is uncertain. The CDR3 sequence is 14 residues long. Trimming cost V 4 bases and J 2 bases, with 12 bases left between them. Germline V gives CDR1 DFQATT, CDR2 SNEGSKA (reference sequence). CDR3 sequence: CSAKNPYTYNEQFF. The DNA for the CDR3 is TGCAGTGCTAAAAATCCGTACACCTACAATGAGCAGTTCTTC.